A selection of T cell receptor beta chains follows, all from one sample in a study of blood T cell repertoires in COVID-19. Assay used: immunoSEQ multiplex PCR; TCRdb lists only in-frame clones, some missing. The sample comprises about 240,000 clones, 82% of which are singletons, and 3.4% rests with the top ten. The sequenced sample consisted of peripheral blood. Receptor source: a woman under 30 with acute or convalescent COVID-19. Both conserved end residues are part of each CDR3. The D gene is left open where the match is weak. The listing skips clone size in some rows; elsewhere it reads once, few, many or a size class.

>TRBJ2-7|NA|14|TRBV6-2/TRBV6-3|NA
CASSQAGGSYEQYF
TGTGCCAGCAGTCAGGCAGGGGGGTCCTACGAGCAGTACTTC
>TRBJ1-2|TRBD1|16|TRBV4-3|NA
CASSAGTWTGGYGYTF
TGCGCCAGCAGCGCCGGGACCTGGACAGGGGGATATGGCTACACCTTC
>TRBJ2-1|NA|17|TRBV5-1|NA
CASSLVLGGLRYNEQFF
TGCGCCAGCAGCTTGGTATTGGGGGGACTGCGATACAATGAGCAGTTCTTC
>TRBJ1-1|NA|16|TRBV28|NA
CASSDTGLGANTEAFF
TGTGCCAGCAGCGATACAGGGTTGGGCGCGAACACTGAAGCTTTCTTT
>TRBJ2-1|TRBD1|16|TRBV2|NA
CASSDPPQGVHNEQFF
TGTGCCAGCAGCGACCCCCCCCAGGGGGTTCACAATGAGCAGTTCTTC
>TRBJ2-1|NA|16|TRBV3-1/TRBV3-2|few
CASSQDLGEKGNEQFF
TGTGCCAGCAGCCAAGATTTAGGGGAAAAGGGCAATGAGCAGTTCTTC
>TRBJ2-1|NA|18|TRBV9|NA
CASSPEGKKADYYNEQFF
TGTGCCAGCAGCCCGGAAGGGAAAAAAGCGGACTACTACAATGAGCAGTTCTTC
>TRBJ2-1|TRBD2|17|TRBV19|NA
CASSMELAGGGSNEQFF
TGTGCCAGTAGTATGGAACTAGCGGGTGGGGGTAGCAATGAGCAGTTCTTC
>TRBJ2-1|NA|15|TRBV15|NA
CATSRGRETYNEQFF
TGTGCCACCAGCAGGGGACGGGAGACCTACAATGAGCAGTTCTTC
>TRBJ1-3|NA|13|TRBV6-5|NA
CASEGDKGNTIYF
TGTGCCAGCGAAGGGGACAAAGGAAACACCATATATTTT
>TRBJ2-7|TRBD1|17|TRBV19|NA
CASSNERPGQGDDEQYF
TGTGCCAGTAGCAACGAGAGACCGGGACAGGGGGACGACGAGCAGTACTTC
>TRBJ1-1|NA|14|TRBV2|NA
CASSGMKGYTEAFF
TGTGCCAGCAGTGGGATGAAGGGGTACACTGAAGCTTTCTTT
>TRBJ2-5|NA|13|TRBV5-4|NA
CASSWAGQETQYF
TGTGCCAGCAGCTGGGCAGGGCAAGAGACCCAGTACTTC
>TRBJ2-1|NA|13|TRBV29-1|NA
CSVDRPANNEQFF
TGCAGCGTTGATCGGCCAGCGAACAATGAGCAGTTCTTC
>TRBJ1-5|NA|15|TRBV19|NA
CASSIGSGGNQPQHF
TGTGCCAGTAGTATAGGATCAGGGGGCAATCAGCCCCAGCATTTT
>TRBJ1-1|NA|12|TRBV19|many
CASRRWDTEAFF
TGTGCCAGTAGGCGGTGGGACACTGAAGCTTTCTTT
>TRBJ2-5|TRBD2|16|TRBV10-3|NA
CAISGLAGGLQETQYF
TGTGCCATCAGTGGTCTAGCGGGGGGCCTCCAAGAGACCCAGTACTTC
>TRBJ2-1|NA|12|TRBV29-1|NA
CSVDLASVEQFF
TGCAGCGTTGATTTGGCCTCAGTTGAGCAGTTCTTC
>TRBJ1-6|NA|15|TRBV9|once
CASSVAWGLNSPLHF
TGTGCCAGCAGCGTAGCGTGGGGGCTCAATTCACCCCTCCACTTT
>TRBJ2-7|TRBD2|16|TRBV27|NA
CASSPVASGTSYEQYF
TGTGCCAGCAGCCCCGTGGCTAGCGGGACCTCCTACGAGCAGTACTTC
>TRBJ2-7|TRBD2|14|TRBV28|once
CASSLGGSKSEQYF
TGTGCCAGCAGTTTAGGCGGGAGTAAAAGCGAGCAGTACTTC
>TRBJ1-6|TRBD1|15|TRBV6-5|NA
CASKGQGSTNSPLHF
TGTGCCAGCAAGGGACAGGGGAGTACCAATTCACCCCTCCACTTT
>TRBJ1-4|TRBD1|16|TRBV19|NA
CASSGQGAATNEKLFF
TGTGCCAGTAGCGGACAGGGTGCTGCAACTAATGAAAAACTGTTTTTT
>TRBJ1-2|TRBD1|18|TRBV27|NA
CASSRKGGTGELVGGYTF
TGTGCCAGCAGTCGGAAAGGTGGGACAGGGGAATTGGTCGGTGGCTACACCTTC
>TRBJ1-2|TRBD1|19|TRBV2|NA
CASSATGGDSNFGGYGYTF
TGTGCCAGCAGCGCGACAGGGGGCGATTCTAACTTCGGGGGCTATGGCTACACCTTC
>TRBJ2-7|NA|16|TRBV14|NA
CASSLSWDKGKGEQYF
TGTGCCAGCAGCCTCTCTTGGGACAAGGGAAAGGGCGAGCAGTACTTC
>TRBJ1-6|TRBD1|15|TRBV30|NA
CAWSVLQGADSPLHF
TGTGCCTGGAGTGTATTGCAGGGGGCTGATTCACCCCTCCACTTT
>TRBJ2-2|NA|15|TRBV21-1|NA
CASSMGLAGPGELFF
TGTGCCAGCAGCATGGGACTAGCGGGACCCGGGGAGCTGTTTTTT
>TRBJ2-6|NA|15|TRBV4-3|NA
CASSQVVTGANVLTF
TGCGCCAGCAGCCAAGTCGTAACTGGGGCCAACGTCCTGACTTTC
>TRBJ2-3|NA|16|TRBV5-1|NA
CASSLVLAQSTDTQYF
TGCGCCAGCAGCTTGGTGCTAGCCCAGAGCACAGATACGCAGTATTTT
>TRBJ1-5|NA|15|TRBV30|NA
CAWSPYGLSNQPQHF
TGTGCCTGGAGCCCGTACGGGTTGAGCAATCAGCCCCAGCATTTT
>TRBJ1-2|NA|14|TRBV19|NA
CASSMRGRSYGYTF
TGTGCCAGTAGTATGCGGGGCCGATCCTATGGCTACACCTTC
>TRBJ2-1|TRBD2|17|TRBV5-1|NA
CASSFGWRGFPHNEQFF
TGCGCCAGCAGCTTTGGGTGGCGGGGGTTCCCTCACAATGAGCAGTTCTTC
>TRBJ1-2|TRBD1|14|TRBV19|few
CASSTFGTGYGYTF
TGTGCCAGTAGCACGTTCGGGACAGGCTATGGCTACACCTTC
>TRBJ1-5|NA|13|TRBV3-1/TRBV3-2|NA
CASSQDPSQPQHF
TGTGCCAGCAGCCAAGATCCGTCTCAGCCCCAGCATTTT
>TRBJ2-1|TRBD2|15|TRBV7-2|once
CASSQTSGRGHEQFF
TGTGCCAGCAGCCAAACTAGCGGGAGAGGTCATGAGCAGTTCTTC
>TRBJ2-6|NA|13|TRBV18|NA
CASETGGANVLTF
TGTGCCAGCGAGACCGGGGGGGCCAACGTCCTGACTTTC
>TRBJ1-1|NA|11|TRBV25-1|NA
CASSDPRYAFF
TGTGCCAGCAGTGACCCGAGGTACGCTTTCTTT
>TRBJ2-7|TRBD2|15|TRBV19|once
CASSMSSGTPYEQYF
TGTGCCAGTAGTATGAGTAGCGGGACGCCCTACGAGCAGTACTTC